The T cell receptor beta chain described here comes from a study of shared clonotypes between healthy human individuals. Study findings and constraints: Few donors limited the genetic and exposure-history diversity represented. Naive subsets, compared against memory subsets, generally had larger estimated richness values. In a handful of donors, approximately 5% of naive CD4 clonotypes appeared in common.

Assay used: immunoSEQ multiplex PCR; TCRdb lists only in-frame clones, some missing. The repertoire holds approximately 1.9 million clones, with around 93% as singletons. CD45RO-negative, CCR7-positively selected cells formed the naive CD8 fraction, excluding terminally differentiated effector memory CD45RA+ cells. Free of recent acute infections or vaccinations, the donors were healthy HIV-negative adults. Only one count was recorded for this clone. Its antigen remains unknown. Germline lookup yields CDR1 MDHEN and CDR2 SYDVKM. This CDR3 contains 14 residues. The V segment lost 6 bases and the J segment 5 bases; nucleotides outside the gene matches: 3.

The clonotype was recovered from a man younger than 35 in good health. Some clones in this sample may be carry-over from other donors' samples. The chain employs TRBV28 and TRBJ2-2; 10 positions agree with TRBD2. The sample comprised naive CD8+ T cells from PBMCs. DNA for the CDR3: TGTGCCAGCAGCCCAGCGGGAGGGACCGGGGAGCTGTTTTTT. It translates to CASSPAGGTGELFF. The full variable domain, its missing parts supplied by reference TRBV28 and TRBJ2-2, is DVKVTQSSRYLVKRTGEKVFLECVQDMDHENMFWYRQDPGLGLRLIYFSYDVKMKEKGDIPEGYSVSREKKERFSLILESASTNQTSMYLCASSPAGGTGELFFGEGSRLTVL.